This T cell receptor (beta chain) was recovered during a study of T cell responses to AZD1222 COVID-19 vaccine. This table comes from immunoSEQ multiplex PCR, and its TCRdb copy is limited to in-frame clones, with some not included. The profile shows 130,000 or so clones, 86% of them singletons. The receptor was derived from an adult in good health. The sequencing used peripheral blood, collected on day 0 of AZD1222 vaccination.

CDR3 protein: CASSLRQSNEQFF. CDR3 coding DNA: TGTGCCAGCAGCTTAAGGCAGAGCAATGAGCAGTTCTTC. The V call is TRBV7-3, the J call TRBJ2-1, with D unclear. V was shortened by 1 base and J by 6 bases, with 7 bases between the two germline ends. The CDR3 covers 13 residues. Germline assignment: CDR1 SGHTA and CDR2 FQGTGA.